Sequencing of this T cell receptor beta chain was carried out in a study of cytomegalovirus exposure and HLA in healthy donors. Overall study results and limits: Within a later analysis, the majority of CMV-associated TCR beta chains appeared HLA-restricted. The study put 150 or so TCR beta chains on its list as cytomegalovirus-associated. When analyzed later, a missense DCLRE1C variant was found to be linked to TCR beta V- and J-gene trimming.

This CDR3 contains 15 residues. Germline V CDR1 and CDR2: SGHTA, FQGNSA. Germline trimming cut 0 bases from V and 5 bases from J; bases unmatched to any gene: 3. Points on this clone: The target antigen is unknown.

Vbeta (60) and Jbeta (13) primers were used in the PCR. Profiling relied on immunoSEQ multiplex PCR, and the TCRdb table lists in-frame clones only, not all of them. The repertoire holds about 120,000 clones, with roughly 70% as singletons. The clonotype comes from a woman aged 40 to 50 in good health and CMV-seronegative. Sample: PBMCs. The rearrangement uses TRBV7-2 and TRBJ2-1; 8 bases fit TRBD1. The CDR3 protein is CASSLAGQVHNEQFF. Here the CDR3 DNA reads TGTGCCAGCAGCTTAGCGGGACAGGTTCACAATGAGCAGTTCTTC.